This entry lists 16 T cell receptor beta chains sequenced from one sample in a study of T cells in Graves' hyperthyroidism and ophthalmopathy. Amplified TCR beta CDR3 regions came from RNA transcripts. A first-round RT-PCR of the TCR CDR3 used the HTBI primer set. TCRdb re-called the multiplex PCR reads through MiXCR, storing one row per CDR3 protein. Of about 360,000 distinct CDR3 sequences listed, approximately 19% were seen once; the top ten hold 3.7%. The sequencing input was blood. The receptors come from a woman younger than 30 with Graves' hyperthyroidism.

This chain links TRBV6-1 with TRBJ2-5, with TRBD1 matching 9 bases. From germline, CDR1 is MNHNS and CDR2 SASEGT. The CDR3 length is 15 residues. The J segment lost 4 bases and the V segment lost 5 bases, leaving 8 bases of the junction unmatched. The CDR3 DNA reads TGTGCCAGCAGTCTGCGACCGGGACAGGGAGAGACCCAGTACTTC. Its translation is CASSLRPGQGETQYF.

This clonotype was counted many times. V gene TRBV20-1 combines with J gene TRBJ2-4; weak D call: TRBD1 (6 bases). The CDR3 is 15 residues long. Trimming took 7 bases from V and 4 from J, leaving 20 bases between them. Germline V gene lookup returns CDR1 DFQATT and CDR2 SNEGSKA (reference sequence). The CDR3 coding sequence is TGCAGTGGGCCCGAAGCCGGGACACCGAAAAACATTCAGTACTTC. As protein: CSGPEAGTPKNIQYF.

Ten or more counts support this clonotype. The rearrangement uses TRBV24-1 and TRBJ1-5, with D perhaps TRBD1 (5 bases). The V end lost 9 bases, the J end lost 11 bases, and 25 bases lay between the germline ends. The germline gives CDR1 KGHDR, CDR2 SFDVKD. CDR3 size: 15 residues. CDR3: CATRGDWGPAEAQHF. DNA for the CDR3: TGTGCCACCCGGGGAGATTGGGGCCCGGCTGAGGCCCAGCATTTT.

This clonotype was detected many times. This CDR3 is CASSVGQATGELFF. The DNA of the CDR3 is TGTGCCAGCAGCGTAGGGCAGGCCACCGGGGAGCTGTTTTTT. This chain uses TRBV7-9 with TRBJ2-2; D is uncertain. V shed 5 bases and J shed 4 bases, with 11 bases lying between them. The germline V gene has CDR1 SEHNR and CDR2 FQNEAQ (reference sequence). The CDR3 runs 14 residues.

This clonotype was seen many times. The V call is TRBV19, the J call TRBJ1-1, with D tentatively TRBD1 (6 bases). CDR3 size: 13 residues. Trimming pared 8 bases from V and 4 bases from J, leaving 14 bases between. Germline assignment: CDR1 LNHDA and CDR2 SQIVND (reference sequence). Here the CDR3 DNA reads TGTGCCAGTCGGACAGTACCTTCCACTGAAGCTTTCTTT. The encoded protein is CASRTVPSTEAFF.

This clonotype was observed a few times. The V gene is TRBV20-1, the J gene TRBJ1-6; D gene uncertain. Germline V gene lookup returns CDR1 DFQATT and CDR2 SNEGSKA (reference sequence). The CDR3 is 17 residues long. Trimming pared 1 base from V and 0 bases from J, leaving 13 bases between. Here the CDR3 reads CSARVNSLSSYNSPLHF. The CDR3 nucleotides read TGCAGTGCTAGAGTTAACAGCCTAAGCTCCTATAATTCACCCCTCCACTTT.

V gene TRBV30 combines with J gene TRBJ2-5, with D maybe TRBD2 (6 bases). Trimming stripped 3 bases from V and 1 base from J, with 9 bases between. CDR1 is GTSNPN and CDR2 is SVGIG in the germline V gene (reference sequence). CDR3 length: 13 residues. The CDR3 loop reads CAWSGTFQETQYF. The DNA of the CDR3 is TGTGCCTGGAGCGGGACTTTCCAAGAGACCCAGTACTTC.

This clonotype was seen at least ten times. The J gene is TRBJ2-5, the V gene TRBV10-3, with D unclear. CDR1 and CDR2 (germline): ENHRY, SYGVKD. V was trimmed by 10 bases and J by 2 bases, leaving 11 bases between them. CDR3 length equals 12 residues. The CDR3 protein is CATGSEQETQYF. Written as DNA, the CDR3 is TGTGCCACCGGTTCAGAACAAGAGACCCAGTACTTC.

This clonotype was observed at least ten times. This chain links TRBV7-9 with TRBJ2-5; 7 bases are shared with TRBD1. V lost 4 bases to trimming and J lost 4 bases; unmatched junction nucleotides: 9. Germline lookup yields CDR1 SEHNR and CDR2 FQNEAQ (reference sequence). This CDR3 is 15 amino acids long. In nucleotides, the CDR3 is TGTGCCAGCAGCTCGTATCCCCGACAGGGAGAGACCCAGTACTTC. Protein product: CASSSYPRQGETQYF.

This clonotype was observed many times. V is TRBV28 and J is TRBJ2-7; TRBD1 or TRBD2 may be the D gene (6 bases each). The length of the CDR3 is 16 residues. Germline V gene sequence: CDR1 MDHEN, CDR2 SYDVKM. The V end lost 3 bases, the J end lost 5 bases, and 20 bases lay between the germline ends. The CDR3 DNA reads as TGTGCCAGCAGTTTGCAACTTCCGAGGGGGGAGGACGAGCAGTACTTC. It yields the protein CASSLQLPRGEDEQYF.

Here the CDR3 reads CASSQTGVSNYGYTF. As DNA, the CDR3 is TGCGCCAGCAGCCAAACAGGGGTCTCTAACTATGGCTACACCTTC. The V and J genes are TRBV4-1 and TRBJ1-2; TRBD1 matches at 7 bases. Per the germline V gene, CDR1 is MGHRA and CDR2 is YSYEKL. V dropped 2 bases and J dropped 0; count of bases not matched to a gene: 3. CDR3 length: 15 amino acids.

This clonotype was detected ten times or more. V is TRBV28 and J is TRBJ1-5; D perhaps matches TRBD1 (5 bases). V lost 7 bases to trimming and J lost 5 bases, with 24 bases between them. This CDR3 comprises 17 residues. Germline V lookup: CDR1 MDHEN, CDR2 SYDVKM. This CDR3 reads CASMAPLKRGIYQPQHF. CDR3 DNA sequence: TGTGCCAGCATGGCCCCGCTGAAAAGGGGAATATATCAGCCCCAGCATTTT.

This clonotype has more than one count but fewer than ten. This sequence joins TRBV6-5 and TRBJ2-7; 7 bases are shared with TRBD2. The CDR3 loop spans 14 amino acids. V lost 2 bases, J lost 0 bases, and 1 base stayed unmatched. The V gene's germline CDR1 is MNHEY and CDR2 SVGAGI. The chain's CDR3 is CASSYRGGSYEQYF. In DNA, the CDR3 is TGTGCCAGCAGTTACCGCGGGGGCTCCTACGAGCAGTACTTC.

This clonotype was counted at least ten times. The V gene is TRBV10-3, the J gene TRBJ2-7, with 11 bases matching TRBD1. Per the germline V gene, CDR1 is ENHRY and CDR2 is SYGVKD. The V and J ends lost 3 bases and 5 bases, in that order; junction bases with no gene match: 6. The CDR3 spans 15 residues. The CDR3 region is CAISDWGQGGNEQYF. The CDR3 DNA reads as TGTGCCATCAGTGATTGGGGACAGGGGGGCAACGAGCAGTACTTC.

This clonotype has at least ten counts. The gene calls are TRBV12-3 or TRBV12-4 and TRBJ2-5, with TRBD2 identical over 8 bases. V was clipped by 5 bases and J by 4 bases; unmatched bases: 9. The CDR3 extends over 15 amino acids. Written as DNA, the CDR3 is TGTGCCAGCAGTCTGGCCGGGACTAGGGCAGAGACCCAGTACTTC. Translating it yields CASSLAGTRAETQYF.

This clonotype was recorded many times. V and J are TRBV28 and TRBJ2-7; 8 nucleotides match TRBD1. The germline V gene has CDR1 MDHEN and CDR2 SYDVKM. Trimming at V came to 5 bases and at J to 1 base, leaving 13 bases not matched to a gene. The CDR3 has 17 residues. The DNA of the CDR3 is TGTGCCAGCAGTCAAAATCCCTCCAGGGGGCGTTCCTACGAGCAGTACTTC. This codes for CASSQNPSRGRSYEQYF.